This T cell receptor (beta chain) is drawn from a study of blood T cell repertoires in COVID-19. Study-level information: The United States, Italy and Spain provided the acute and convalescent COVID-19 samples. Sources were T cells, B-cell-depleted T cells, or PBMCs; the material itself was cDNA or gDNA.

In the original workflow: It was from reference gene primer amplification that nucleated cell counts were estimated. Only in-frame clones appear in the TCRdb table, and some are missing; sequencing was by immunoSEQ multiplex PCR. The D gene and trimming were derived from the DNA, and the V and J assignments and clone size from that table. Of around 250,000 clones detected, around 90% appear once; the ten largest clones hold 0.94%. The sequence was obtained from a woman between 35 and 50 years old who had recovered from COVID-19. Sequencing was carried out using peripheral blood.

CDR3 loop: CASSQGDGYQETQYF. CDR3 nucleotides: TGTGCCAGCAGCCAAGGGGATGGTTACCAAGAGACCCAGTACTTC. The chain uses TRBV5-4 and TRBJ2-5; TRBD1 might be the D (5 bases). Per the germline V gene, CDR1 is SGHNT and CDR2 is YYREEE (reference sequence). The CDR3 has 15 amino acids. V was cut by 4 bases and J by 0 bases, with 13 bases left in between.